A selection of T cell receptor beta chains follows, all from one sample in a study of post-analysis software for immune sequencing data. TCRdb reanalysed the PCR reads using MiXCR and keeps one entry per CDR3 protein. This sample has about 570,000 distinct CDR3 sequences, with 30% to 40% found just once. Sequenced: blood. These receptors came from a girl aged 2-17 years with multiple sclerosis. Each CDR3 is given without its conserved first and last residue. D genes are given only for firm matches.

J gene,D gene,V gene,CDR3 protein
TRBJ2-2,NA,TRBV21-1,ASSAHFPGRRNTGELF
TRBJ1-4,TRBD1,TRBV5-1,ASSLVGQGQKLF
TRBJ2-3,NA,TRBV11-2,ASSLVPSGQY
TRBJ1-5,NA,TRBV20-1,SAQESRGNQPQH
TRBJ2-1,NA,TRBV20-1,SARRERSYNEQF
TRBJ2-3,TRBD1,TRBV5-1,ASSLVNRGGDTQY
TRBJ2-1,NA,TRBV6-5,ASSYSGAGTYNEQF
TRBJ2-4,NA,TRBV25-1,ASSVLSGSGNIQY
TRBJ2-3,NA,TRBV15,ATSRRDGGDTQY
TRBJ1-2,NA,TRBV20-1,SADDYGYT
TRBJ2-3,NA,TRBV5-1,ASSLDPGAVSDTQY
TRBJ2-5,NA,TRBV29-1,SVDQETQY
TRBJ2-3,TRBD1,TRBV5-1,ASSFDRGADTQY
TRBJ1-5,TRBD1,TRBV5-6,ASNRRDSLDQPQH
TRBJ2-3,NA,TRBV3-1,ASSQSLALGTDTQY
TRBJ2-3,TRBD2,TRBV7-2,ASSLYGGGGDTQY